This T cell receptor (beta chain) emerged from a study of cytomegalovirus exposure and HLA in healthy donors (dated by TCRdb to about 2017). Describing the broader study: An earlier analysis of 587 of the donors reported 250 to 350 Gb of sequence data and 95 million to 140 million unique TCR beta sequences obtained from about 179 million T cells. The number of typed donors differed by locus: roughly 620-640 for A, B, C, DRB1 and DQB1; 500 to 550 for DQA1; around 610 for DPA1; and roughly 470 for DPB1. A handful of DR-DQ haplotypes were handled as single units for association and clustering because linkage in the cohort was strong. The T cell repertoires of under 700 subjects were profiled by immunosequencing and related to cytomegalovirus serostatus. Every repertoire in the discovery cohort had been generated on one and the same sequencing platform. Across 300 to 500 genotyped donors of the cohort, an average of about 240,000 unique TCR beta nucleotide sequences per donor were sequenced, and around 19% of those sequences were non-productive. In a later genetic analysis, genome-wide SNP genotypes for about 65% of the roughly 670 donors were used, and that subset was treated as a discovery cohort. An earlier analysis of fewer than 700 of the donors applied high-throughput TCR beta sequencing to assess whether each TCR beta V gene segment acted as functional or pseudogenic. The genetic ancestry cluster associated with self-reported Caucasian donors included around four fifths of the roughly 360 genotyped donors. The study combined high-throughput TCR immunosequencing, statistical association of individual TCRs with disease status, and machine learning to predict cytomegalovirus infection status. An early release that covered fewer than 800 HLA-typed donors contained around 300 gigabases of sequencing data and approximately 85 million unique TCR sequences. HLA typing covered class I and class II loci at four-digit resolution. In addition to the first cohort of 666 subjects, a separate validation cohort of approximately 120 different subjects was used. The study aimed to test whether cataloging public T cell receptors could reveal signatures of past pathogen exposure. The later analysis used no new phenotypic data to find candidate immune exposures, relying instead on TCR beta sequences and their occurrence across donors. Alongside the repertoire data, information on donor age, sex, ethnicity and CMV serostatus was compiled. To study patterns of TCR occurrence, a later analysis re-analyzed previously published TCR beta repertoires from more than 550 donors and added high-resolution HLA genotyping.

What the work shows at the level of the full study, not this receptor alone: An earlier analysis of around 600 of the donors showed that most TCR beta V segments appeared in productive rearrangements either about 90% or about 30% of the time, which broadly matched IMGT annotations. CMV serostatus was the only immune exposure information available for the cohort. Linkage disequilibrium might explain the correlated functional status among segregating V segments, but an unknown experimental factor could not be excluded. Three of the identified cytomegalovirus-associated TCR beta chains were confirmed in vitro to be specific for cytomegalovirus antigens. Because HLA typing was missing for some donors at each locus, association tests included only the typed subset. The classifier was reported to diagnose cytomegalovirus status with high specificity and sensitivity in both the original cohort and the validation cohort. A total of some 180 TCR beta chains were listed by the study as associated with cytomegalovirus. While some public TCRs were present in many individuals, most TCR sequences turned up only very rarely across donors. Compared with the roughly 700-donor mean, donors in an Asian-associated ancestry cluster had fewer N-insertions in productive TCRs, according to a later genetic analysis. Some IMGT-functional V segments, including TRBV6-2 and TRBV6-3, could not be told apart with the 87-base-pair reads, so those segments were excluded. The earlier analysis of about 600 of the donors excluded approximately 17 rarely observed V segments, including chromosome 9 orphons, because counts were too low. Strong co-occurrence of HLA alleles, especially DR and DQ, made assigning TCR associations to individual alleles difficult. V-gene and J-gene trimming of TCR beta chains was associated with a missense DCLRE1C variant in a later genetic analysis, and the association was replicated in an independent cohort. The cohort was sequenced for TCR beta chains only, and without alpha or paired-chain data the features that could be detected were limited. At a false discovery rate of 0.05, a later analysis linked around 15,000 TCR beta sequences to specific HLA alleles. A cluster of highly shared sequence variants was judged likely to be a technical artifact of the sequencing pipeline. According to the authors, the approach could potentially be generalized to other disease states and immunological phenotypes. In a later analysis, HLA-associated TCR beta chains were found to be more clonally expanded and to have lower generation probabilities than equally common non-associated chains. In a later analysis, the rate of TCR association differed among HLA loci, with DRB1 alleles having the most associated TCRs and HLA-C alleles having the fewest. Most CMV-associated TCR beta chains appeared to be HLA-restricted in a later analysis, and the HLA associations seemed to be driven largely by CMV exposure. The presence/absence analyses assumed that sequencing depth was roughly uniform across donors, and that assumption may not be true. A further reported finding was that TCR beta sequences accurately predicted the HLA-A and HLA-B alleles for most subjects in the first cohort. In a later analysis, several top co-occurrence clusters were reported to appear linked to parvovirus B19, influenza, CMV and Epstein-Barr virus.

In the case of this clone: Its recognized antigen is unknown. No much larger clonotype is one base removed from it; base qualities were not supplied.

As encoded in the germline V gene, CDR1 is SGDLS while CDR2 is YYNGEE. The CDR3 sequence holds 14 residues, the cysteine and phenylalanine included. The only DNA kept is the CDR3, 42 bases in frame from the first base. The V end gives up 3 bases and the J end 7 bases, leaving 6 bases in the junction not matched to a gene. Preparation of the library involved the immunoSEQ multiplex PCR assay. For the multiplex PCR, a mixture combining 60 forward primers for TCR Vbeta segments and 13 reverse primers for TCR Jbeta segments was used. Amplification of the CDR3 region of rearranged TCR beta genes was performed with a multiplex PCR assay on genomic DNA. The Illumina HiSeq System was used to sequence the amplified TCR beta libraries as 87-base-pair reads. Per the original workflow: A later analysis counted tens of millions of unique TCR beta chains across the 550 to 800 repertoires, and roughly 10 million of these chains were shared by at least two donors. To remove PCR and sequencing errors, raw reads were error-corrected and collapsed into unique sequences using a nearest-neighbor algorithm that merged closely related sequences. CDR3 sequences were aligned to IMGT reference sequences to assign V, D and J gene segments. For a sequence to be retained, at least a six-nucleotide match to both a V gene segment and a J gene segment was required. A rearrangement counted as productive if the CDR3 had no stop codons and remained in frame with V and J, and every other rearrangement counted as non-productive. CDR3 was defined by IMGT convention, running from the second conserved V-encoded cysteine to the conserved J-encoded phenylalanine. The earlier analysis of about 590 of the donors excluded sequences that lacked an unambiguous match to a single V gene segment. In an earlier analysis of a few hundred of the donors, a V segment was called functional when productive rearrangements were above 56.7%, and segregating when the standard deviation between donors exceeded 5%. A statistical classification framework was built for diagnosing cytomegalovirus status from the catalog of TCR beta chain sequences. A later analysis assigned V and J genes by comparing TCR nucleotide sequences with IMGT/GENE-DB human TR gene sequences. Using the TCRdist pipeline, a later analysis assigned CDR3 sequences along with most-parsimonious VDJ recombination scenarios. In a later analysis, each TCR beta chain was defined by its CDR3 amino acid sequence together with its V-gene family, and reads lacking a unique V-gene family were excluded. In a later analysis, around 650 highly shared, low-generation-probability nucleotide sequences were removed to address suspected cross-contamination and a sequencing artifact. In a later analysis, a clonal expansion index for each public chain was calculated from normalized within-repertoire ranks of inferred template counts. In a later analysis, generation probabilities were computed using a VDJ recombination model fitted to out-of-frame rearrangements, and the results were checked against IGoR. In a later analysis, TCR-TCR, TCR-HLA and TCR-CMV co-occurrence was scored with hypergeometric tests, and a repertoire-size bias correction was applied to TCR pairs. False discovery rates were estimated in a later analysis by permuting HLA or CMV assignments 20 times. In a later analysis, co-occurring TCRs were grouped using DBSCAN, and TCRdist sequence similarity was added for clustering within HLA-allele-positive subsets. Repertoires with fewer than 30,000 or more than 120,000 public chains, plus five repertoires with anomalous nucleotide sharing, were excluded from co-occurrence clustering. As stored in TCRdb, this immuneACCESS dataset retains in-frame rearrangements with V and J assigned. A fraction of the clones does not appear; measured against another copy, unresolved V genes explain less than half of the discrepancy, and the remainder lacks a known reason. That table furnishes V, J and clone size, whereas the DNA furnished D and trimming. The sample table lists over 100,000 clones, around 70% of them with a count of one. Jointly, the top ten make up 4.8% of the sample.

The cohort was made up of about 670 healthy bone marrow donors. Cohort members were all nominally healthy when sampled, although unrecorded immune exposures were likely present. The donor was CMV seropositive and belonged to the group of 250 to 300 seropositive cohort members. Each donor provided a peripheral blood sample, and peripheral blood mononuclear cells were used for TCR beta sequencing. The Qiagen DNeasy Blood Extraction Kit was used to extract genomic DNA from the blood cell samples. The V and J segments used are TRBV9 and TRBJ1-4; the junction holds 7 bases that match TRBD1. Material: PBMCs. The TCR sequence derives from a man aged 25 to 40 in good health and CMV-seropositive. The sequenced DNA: TGTGCCAGCAGCGGAGGGGGCGCAAGTGAAAAACTGTTTTTT. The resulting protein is CASSGGGASEKLFF. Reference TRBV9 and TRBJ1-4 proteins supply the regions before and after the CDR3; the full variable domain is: DSGVTQTPKHLITATGQRVTLRCSPRSGDLSVYWYQQSLDQGLQFLIQYYNGEERAKGNILERFSAQQFPDLHSELNLSSLELGDSALYFCASSGGGASEKLFFGSGTQLSVL.